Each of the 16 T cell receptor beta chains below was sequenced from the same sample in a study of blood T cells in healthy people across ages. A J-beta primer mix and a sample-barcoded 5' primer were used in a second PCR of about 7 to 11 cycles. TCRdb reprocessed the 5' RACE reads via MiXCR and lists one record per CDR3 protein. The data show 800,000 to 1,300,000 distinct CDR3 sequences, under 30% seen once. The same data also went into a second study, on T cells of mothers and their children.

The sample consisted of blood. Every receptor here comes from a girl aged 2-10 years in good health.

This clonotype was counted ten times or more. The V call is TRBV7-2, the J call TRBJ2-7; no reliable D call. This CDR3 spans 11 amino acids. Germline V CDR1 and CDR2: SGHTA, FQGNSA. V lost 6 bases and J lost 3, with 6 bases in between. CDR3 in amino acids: CASSLLYEQYF. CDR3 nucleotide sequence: TGTGCCAGCAGTTTACTCTACGAGCAGTACTTC.

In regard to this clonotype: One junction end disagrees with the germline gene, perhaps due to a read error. The CDR3 is CASSLAGGRRDEQYF. The DNA of the CDR3 is TGTGCCAGCAGTCTAGCGGGGGGTCGACGGGACGAGCAGTACTTC. This chain uses TRBV12-3 or TRBV12-4 with TRBJ2-5; the match to TRBD2 covers 11 bases. The J call is in doubt because the DNA end fits TRBJ2-7 better. The CDR3 has 15 residues.

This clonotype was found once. The CDR3 sequence is CASSQELGREGIYLQDYEQYF. In nucleotides, the CDR3 is TGCGCCAGCAGCCAAGAGCTTGGGAGGGAAGGTATTTATTTACAGGATTACGAGCAGTACTTC. J is TRBJ2-1 and V is TRBV4-3; 7 positions match TRBD2. The DNA end favors TRBJ2-7, so the J call may be wrong. Germline V gene sequence: CDR1 LGHNA, CDR2 YSLEER. The CDR3 contains 21 residues.

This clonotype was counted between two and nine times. The CDR3 DNA sequence: TGTGCCAGCAGTTTAGACCGGGGAGGGTCCATCTATGGCTACACCTTC. Translation gives CASSLDRGGSIYGYTF. This chain uses TRBV12-3 or TRBV12-4 with TRBJ1-2; D not resolved. V was clipped by 1 base and J by 4 bases, with 16 bases between them. The CDR3 has 16 residues.

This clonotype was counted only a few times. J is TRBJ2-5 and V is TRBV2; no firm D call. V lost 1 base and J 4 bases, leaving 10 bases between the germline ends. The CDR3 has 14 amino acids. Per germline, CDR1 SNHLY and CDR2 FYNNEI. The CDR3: CASSEDLYRETQYF. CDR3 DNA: TGTGCCAGCAGTGAAGACCTTTATAGAGAGACCCAGTACTTC.

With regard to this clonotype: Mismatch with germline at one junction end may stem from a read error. In nucleotides, the CDR3 is TGTGCCGGCAGTGAATACGGGGACACTTGGCATTCACCCCTCCACTTT. It codes for CAGSEYGDTWHSPLHF. This chain links TRBV25-1 with TRBJ1-6; TRBD1 might be the D (6 bases). The CDR3 sequence is 16 residues long. CDR1 and CDR2 from the germline V gene are MGHDK and SYGVNS.

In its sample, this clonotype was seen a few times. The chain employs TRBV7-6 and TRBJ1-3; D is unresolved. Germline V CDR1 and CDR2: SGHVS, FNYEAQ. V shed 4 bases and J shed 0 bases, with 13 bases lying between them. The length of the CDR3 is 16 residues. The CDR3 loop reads CASSSPLTRSGNTIYF. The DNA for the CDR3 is TGTGCCAGCAGCTCGCCCCTGACTCGCTCTGGAAACACCATATATTTT.

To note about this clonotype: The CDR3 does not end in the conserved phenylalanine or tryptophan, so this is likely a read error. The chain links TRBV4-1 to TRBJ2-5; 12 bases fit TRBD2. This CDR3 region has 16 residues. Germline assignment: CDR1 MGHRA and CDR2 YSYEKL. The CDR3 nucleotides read TGCGCCAGCAGCCAAGATCTAGCGGGAGGGGGAGAGACTCAGTACTCC. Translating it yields CASSQDLAGGGETQYS.

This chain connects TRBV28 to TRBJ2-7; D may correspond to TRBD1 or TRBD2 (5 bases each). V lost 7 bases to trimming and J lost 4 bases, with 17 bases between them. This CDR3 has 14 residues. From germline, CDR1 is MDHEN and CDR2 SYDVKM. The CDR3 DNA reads TGTGCCAGCATCGTGGGGCTAGCTAATTACGAGCAGTACTTC. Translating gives CASIVGLANYEQYF.

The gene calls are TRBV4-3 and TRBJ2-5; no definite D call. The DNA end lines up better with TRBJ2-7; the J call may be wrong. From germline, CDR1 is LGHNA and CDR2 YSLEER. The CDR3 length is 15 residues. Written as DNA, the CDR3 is TGCGCCAGCAGCCAAGAGATCCAACAGAGCTACGAGCAGTACTTC. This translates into CASSQEIQQSYEQYF.

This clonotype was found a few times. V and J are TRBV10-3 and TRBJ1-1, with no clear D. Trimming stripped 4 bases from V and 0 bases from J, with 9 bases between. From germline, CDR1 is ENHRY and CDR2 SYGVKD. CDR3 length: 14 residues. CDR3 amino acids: CAISVYFMNTEAFF. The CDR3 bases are TGTGCCATCAGTGTTTATTTTATGAACACTGAAGCTTTCTTT.

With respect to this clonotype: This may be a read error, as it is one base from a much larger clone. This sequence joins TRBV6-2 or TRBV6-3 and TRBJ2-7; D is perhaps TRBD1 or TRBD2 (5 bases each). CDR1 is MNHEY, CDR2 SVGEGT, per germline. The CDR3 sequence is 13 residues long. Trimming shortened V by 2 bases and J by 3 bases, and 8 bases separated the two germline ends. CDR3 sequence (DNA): TGTGCCAGCAGTTACGGGGACGGCTACGAGCAGTACTTC. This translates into CASSYGDGYEQYF.

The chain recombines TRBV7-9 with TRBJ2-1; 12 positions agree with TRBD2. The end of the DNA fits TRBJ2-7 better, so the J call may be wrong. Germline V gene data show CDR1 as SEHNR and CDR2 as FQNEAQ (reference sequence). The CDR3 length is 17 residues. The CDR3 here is CASSSRTSGASSYEQYF. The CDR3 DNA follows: TGTGCCAGCAGCTCGCGGACTAGCGGGGCTAGCTCCTACGAGCAGTACTTC.

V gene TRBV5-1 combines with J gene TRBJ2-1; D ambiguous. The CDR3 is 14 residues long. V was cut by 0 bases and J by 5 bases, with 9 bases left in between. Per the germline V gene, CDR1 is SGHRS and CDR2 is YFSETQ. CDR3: CASSLANSNNEQFF. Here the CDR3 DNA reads TGCGCCAGCAGCTTGGCCAATTCGAACAATGAGCAGTTCTTC.

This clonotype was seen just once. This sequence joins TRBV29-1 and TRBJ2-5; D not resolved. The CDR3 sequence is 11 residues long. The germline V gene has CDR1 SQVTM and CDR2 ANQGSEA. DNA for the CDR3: TGCAGAGCCACTCGGGAAGAGACCCAGTACTTC. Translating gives CRATREETQYF. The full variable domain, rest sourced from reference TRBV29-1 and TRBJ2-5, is SAVISQKPSRDICQRGTSLTIQCQVDSQVTMMFWYRQQPGQSLTLIATANQGSEATYESGFVIDKFPISRPNLTFSTLTVSNMSPEDSSIYLCRATREETQYFGPGTRLLVL.

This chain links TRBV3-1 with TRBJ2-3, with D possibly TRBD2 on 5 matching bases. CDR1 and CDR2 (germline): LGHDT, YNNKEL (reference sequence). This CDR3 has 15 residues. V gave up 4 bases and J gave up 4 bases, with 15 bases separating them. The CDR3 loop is CASSPTDYRPDTQYF. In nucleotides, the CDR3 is TGTGCCAGCAGCCCAACCGACTACCGCCCAGATACGCAGTATTTT.